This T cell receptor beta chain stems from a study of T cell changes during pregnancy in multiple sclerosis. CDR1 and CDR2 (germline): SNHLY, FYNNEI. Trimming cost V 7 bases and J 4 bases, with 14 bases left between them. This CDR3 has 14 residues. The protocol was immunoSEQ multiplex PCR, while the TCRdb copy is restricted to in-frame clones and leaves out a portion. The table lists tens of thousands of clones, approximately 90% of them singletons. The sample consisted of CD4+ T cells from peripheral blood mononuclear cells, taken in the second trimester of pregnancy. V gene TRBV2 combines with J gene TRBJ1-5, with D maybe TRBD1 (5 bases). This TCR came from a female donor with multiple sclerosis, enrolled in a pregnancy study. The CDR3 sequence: CASNTRELNQPQHF. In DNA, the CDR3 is TGTGCCAGCAATACCAGGGAATTAAATCAGCCCCAGCATTTT.